The 20 T cell receptor beta chains listed next were all sequenced from one sample in a study of blood T cell repertoires in COVID-19. Using immunoSEQ multiplex PCR, the repertoire was profiled, and TCRdb retains in-frame clones only, with some absent. This sample has about 130,000 clones, with 85% found just once. Source material: peripheral blood. All receptors derive from a man of 80 years or more with active or convalescent COVID-19.

V and J are TRBV5-4 and TRBJ1-3, with TRBD1 as a possible D gene (6 bases). Trimming stripped 4 bases from V and 4 bases from J, with 15 bases between. The CDR3 consists of 15 residues. CDR1 and CDR2 from the germline V gene are SGHNT and YYREEE (reference sequence). DNA for the CDR3: TGTGCCAGCAGCCCACCTACAGGGAACGGAAACACCATATATTTT. It encodes CASSPPTGNGNTIYF. Full variable domain (rest looked up from reference TRBV5-4 and TRBJ1-3): ETGVTQSPTHLIKTRGQQVTLRCSSQSGHNTVSWYQQALGQGPQFIFQYYREEENGRGNFPPRFSGLQFPNYSSELNVNALELDDSALYLCASSPPTGNGNTIYFGEGSWLTVV.

The chain employs TRBV6-2 or TRBV6-3 and TRBJ2-5; D ambiguous. CDR3 size: 13 residues. The V and J ends lost 3 bases and 2 bases respectively, with 7 bases between them. Germline V CDR1 and CDR2: MNHEY, SVGEGT. DNA of the CDR3: TGTGCCAGCAGTTATGACTCGCAAGAGACCCAGTACTTC. Its translation is CASSYDSQETQYF.

In this sample, this clone turned up a few times. CDR3 protein: CASSASQGNGYTF. Here the CDR3 DNA reads TGTGCCAGCAGTGCTTCCCAGGGGAATGGCTACACCTTC. This chain joins TRBV6-4 and TRBJ1-2, with D possibly matching TRBD1 (6 bases). CDR3 length equals 13 residues. Trimming stripped 4 bases from V and 6 bases from J, with 12 bases between. Germline V gene sequence: CDR1 MRHNA, CDR2 SNTAGT.

The rearrangement uses TRBV30 and TRBJ1-4; maybe TRBD1 (6 bases). V was trimmed by 2 bases and J by 10 bases, leaving 14 bases between them. This CDR3 region has 13 residues. Germline CDR1 GTSNPN, CDR2 SVGIG (reference sequence). CDR3 sequence: CAWSPEWDTKLFF. CDR3 DNA: TGTGCCTGGAGTCCCGAGTGGGACACAAAACTGTTTTTT.

The gene calls are TRBV5-1 and TRBJ1-4; D remains unclear. This CDR3 contains 15 residues. Trimming took off 0 bases at V and 5 bases at J, with 11 bases between the two ends. Germline V gene data show CDR1 as SGHRS and CDR2 as YFSETQ. The CDR3 spells CASSLGAAENEKLFF. Here the CDR3 DNA reads TGCGCCAGCAGCTTGGGGGCCGCCGAGAATGAAAAACTGTTTTTT.

The chain carries TRBV19 and TRBJ2-1; 9 bases are a match to TRBD2. Germline loops: CDR1 LNHDA, CDR2 SQIVND (reference sequence). The V gene end was trimmed by 4 bases and the J gene end by 7 bases; junction bases not matched to a gene: 14. The CDR3 extends over 17 amino acids. As DNA, the CDR3 is TGTGCCAGTAGTACCTCCACCCTAGCGGGAATCAGGAATGAGCAGTTCTTC. Protein: CASSTSTLAGIRNEQFF.

The chain combines TRBV28 with TRBJ1-2; tentatively, D is TRBD1 (5 bases). The V end lost 2 bases, the J end lost 7 bases, and 5 bases lay between the germline ends. CDR1 is MDHEN, CDR2 SYDVKM, per germline. The CDR3 has 11 residues. The CDR3 sequence is CASSLGAGYTF. The CDR3 DNA reads as TGTGCCAGCAGTTTAGGGGCTGGCTACACCTTC.

The chain recombines TRBV7-2 with TRBJ2-2, with 9 nucleotides matching TRBD2. The CDR3 consists of 16 residues. V dropped 5 bases and J dropped 6; count of bases not matched to a gene: 10. Germline CDR1 and CDR2: SGHTA and FQGNSA. In nucleotides, the CDR3 is TGTGCCAGCAGCCCCCCGGGACTAGCTATTTCCGGGGAGCTGTTTTTT. This sequence encodes CASSPPGLAISGELFF.

Only a few counts were recorded for this clone. The J gene is TRBJ1-3, the V gene TRBV28; 7 bases fit TRBD1. There are 14 residues in the CDR3. Unmatched junction bases numbered 6, after V lost 7 bases and J lost 3 bases. Looked up from germline, CDR1 is MDHEN and CDR2 is SYDVKM. CDR3 in amino acids: CASTGQVFGNTIYF. The CDR3, as DNA: TGTGCCAGCACCGGACAGGTATTTGGAAACACCATATATTTT.

DNA of the CDR3: TGTGCCATCAGTGAGTACGGGACTAGCGGGCCCTACGAGCAGTACTTC. It yields the protein CAISEYGTSGPYEQYF. V is TRBV10-3 and J is TRBJ2-7; 12 nucleotides align to TRBD2. Germline V CDR1 and CDR2: ENHRY, SYGVKD. The CDR3 sequence is 16 residues long. The V gene end was trimmed by 1 base and the J gene end by 2 bases; junction bases not matched to a gene: 3.

The chain couples TRBV6-5 to TRBJ2-1; D may be TRBD1 (5 bases). V was shortened by 0 bases and J by 3 bases, with 9 bases between the two germline ends. This CDR3 is 15 amino acids long. CDR1 is MNHEY, CDR2 SVGAGI, per germline. The CDR3, as DNA: TGTGCCAGCAGTTACTCGGACACCTACTACAATGAGCAGTTCTTC. Its translation: CASSYSDTYYNEQFF.

The rearrangement links TRBV12-3 or TRBV12-4 to TRBJ1-5; D unclear. The germline V and J ends were trimmed by 2 bases and 9 bases, with 8 bases remaining between them. The CDR3 consists of 12 residues. The CDR3 loop reads CASSLNEGPQHF. CDR3 coding DNA: TGTGCCAGCAGTTTAAACGAGGGGCCCCAGCATTTT.

The chain is built from TRBV29-1 and TRBJ2-2, with TRBD2 matching 12 bases. This CDR3 spans 15 amino acids. V lost 5 bases to trimming and J lost 2 bases; unmatched junction nucleotides: 3. CDR1 is SQVTM, CDR2 ANQGSEA, per germline. The CDR3 region has the DNA TGCAGCGTTACTGGACTAGCGGGAAACACCGGGGAGCTGTTTTTT. Translation gives CSVTGLAGNTGELFF.

This chain joins TRBV7-9 and TRBJ1-5; a possible D gene is TRBD1 (6 bases). With 3 bases removed from V and 10 bases from J, the gap between germline ends came to 19 bases. Germline values: CDR1 SEHNR, CDR2 FQNEAQ (reference sequence). This CDR3 is built from 15 residues. CDR3 bases: TGTGCCAGCAGCTTGCAGGGGACACCGCGTGATCCCCAGCATTTT. It translates to CASSLQGTPRDPQHF.

The gene calls are TRBV19 and TRBJ1-5, with TRBD1 matching 7 bases. Germline-derived CDR1 and CDR2 are LNHDA and SQIVND (reference sequence). Trimming cost V 7 bases and J 5 bases; bases outside gene matches: 14. This CDR3 is 16 amino acids long. CDR3 coding DNA: TGTGCCAGTACTCAAGTTGACAGGGCTTACCATCAGCCCCAGCATTTT. Residues: CASTQVDRAYHQPQHF.

The count of this clone is one. The chain joins TRBV5-1 to TRBJ1-1, with 8 bases fitting TRBD1. CDR1 is SGHRS and CDR2 is YFSETQ in the germline V gene. The CDR3 contains 14 residues. V lost 5 bases and J lost 3; bases outside the gene matches: 6. The CDR3 sequence: CASSTQGVHTEAFF. CDR3 bases: TGCGCCAGCAGTACACAGGGGGTTCACACTGAAGCTTTCTTT.

This chain links TRBV27 with TRBJ1-1; D not resolved. This CDR3 spans 14 amino acids. Germline V gene data show CDR1 as MNHEY and CDR2 as SMNVEV (reference sequence). Between the trimmed V and J ends, which lost 0 bases and 2 bases, there was a span of 7 bases. The CDR3 DNA reads TGTGCCAGCAGTTTATCAGCCTCAAACACTGAAGCTTTCTTT. This translates into CASSLSASNTEAFF.

This clone showed up just a few times. This chain uses TRBV5-6 with TRBJ1-3; no firm D call. V shed 2 bases and J shed 0 bases, with 18 bases lying between them. Germline assignment: CDR1 SGHDT and CDR2 YYEEEE. The CDR3 has 18 amino acids. CDR3 amino acids: CASSLRGSIKSSGNTIYF. The CDR3 DNA reads as TGTGCCAGCAGCTTACGGGGTAGCATCAAGAGCTCTGGAAACACCATATATTTT.

V usage is TRBV9 and J usage is TRBJ2-5, with a possible D match to TRBD1 (6 bases). There are 15 residues in the CDR3. Trimming cost V 4 bases and J 5 bases, with 18 bases left between them. CDR1 is SGDLS and CDR2 is YYNGEE in the germline V gene. CDR3 amino acids: CASSPGVGRGETQYF. CDR3 DNA: TGTGCCAGCAGCCCAGGGGTAGGACGAGGGGAGACCCAGTACTTC.

This clone was recorded only once. This chain connects TRBV3-1 (or the pseudogene TRBV3-2) to TRBJ1-1, with D perhaps matching TRBD1 (6 bases). V was trimmed by 3 bases and J by 4 bases, leaving 12 bases between them. The CDR3 is 14 residues long. The germline CDR1 and CDR2 sequences are LGHDT and YNNKEL (reference sequence). The CDR3 region is CASSHPGEGTEAFF. The CDR3 DNA follows: TGTGCCAGCAGCCACCCAGGGGAAGGCACTGAAGCTTTCTTT.